This TCR beta chain originates from a study of cytomegalovirus exposure and HLA in healthy donors. Study results and caveats: Information on immune exposure was restricted to one variable (CMV serostatus).

This CDR3 is built from 16 residues. Trimming stripped 5 bases from V and 10 bases from J, with 25 bases between. Germline V gene lookup returns CDR1 ENHRY and CDR2 SYGVKD. PCR employed 60 Vbeta and 13 Jbeta primers. The table came from immunoSEQ multiplex PCR; TCRdb's copy has only in-frame clones and leaves some out. The sample has some 200,000 clones, 70% to 80% seen once; the top ten hold roughly 2.5%. Details on this clone: Its antigen is unknown.

Although they were nominally healthy when sampled, donors likely had unrecorded immune exposures. Input material: PBMCs. The rearrangement uses TRBV10-3 and TRBJ2-3; possible D gene TRBD2, 6 bases. The TCR sequence derives from a woman between 55 and 75 years old in good health and CMV-seropositive. CDR3 sequence: CAISFGGAGAGGAQYF. The CDR3 nucleotides read TGTGCCATCAGTTTCGGCGGAGCGGGTGCCGGAGGGGCGCAGTATTTT.